The 23 T cell receptor beta chains below were found in one sample sequenced in a study of T cell responses to AZD1222 COVID-19 vaccine. Sequencing used immunoSEQ multiplex PCR; TCRdb keeps in-frame clones, though not all of them. The table records tens of thousands of clones, 87% of them present only once. Sequenced here: peripheral blood, sampled 28 days after the second AZD1222 dose. All receptors come from an adult who received the AZD1222 COVID-19 vaccine.

The chain links TRBV9 to TRBJ2-1; D tentatively reads TRBD1 or TRBD2 (6 bases each). CDR3 length: 14 residues. Between the trimmed V and J ends, which lost 2 bases and 8 bases, there was a span of 14 bases. Germline loops: CDR1 SGDLS, CDR2 YYNGEE. CDR3 protein: CASSVGGGLHEQFF. The CDR3 nucleotides are TGTGCCAGCAGCGTCGGAGGGGGACTCCATGAGCAGTTCTTC. The full variable domain, completed using reference TRBV9 and TRBJ2-1, is DSGVTQTPKHLITATGQRVTLRCSPRSGDLSVYWYQQSLDQGLQFLIQYYNGEERAKGNILERFSAQQFPDLHSELNLSSLELGDSALYFCASSVGGGLHEQFFGPGTRLTVL.

The chain links TRBV4-3 to TRBJ1-6; D is perhaps TRBD1 (5 bases). Germline lookup yields CDR1 LGHNA and CDR2 YSLEER. Trimming took 5 bases from V and 8 from J, leaving 16 bases between them. CDR3 length: 15 amino acids. In DNA form, the CDR3 reads TGCGCCAGCAGCGAAAACCCGGGGCACGATTCACCCCTCCACTTT. It codes for CASSENPGHDSPLHF.

V gene TRBV28 combines with J gene TRBJ1-2, with D perhaps matching TRBD1 (5 bases). The V gene lost 5 bases and the J gene lost 4 bases, with 20 bases spanning the gap. The CDR3 runs to 16 residues. Germline assignment: CDR1 MDHEN and CDR2 SYDVKM. CDR3 in amino acids: CASSPRAAGLIYGYTF. DNA for the CDR3: TGTGCCAGCAGTCCAAGAGCCGCAGGGCTTATCTATGGCTACACCTTC.

This chain links TRBV6-2 or TRBV6-3 with TRBJ1-5, with D unresolved. Germline CDR1 MNHEY, CDR2 SVGEGT. V was shortened by 2 bases and J by 4 bases, with 12 bases between the two germline ends. The CDR3 extends over 15 amino acids. CDR3 protein: CASSYVAGGNQPQHF. CDR3 DNA sequence: TGTGCCAGCAGTTACGTTGCCGGAGGGAATCAGCCCCAGCATTTT.

The rearrangement links TRBV5-8 to TRBJ2-7, with D possibly matching TRBD2 (5 bases). In germline, CDR1 is SGHTS, CDR2 YDEGEE. The V end lost 4 bases, the J end lost 10 bases, and 21 bases lay between the germline ends. The CDR3 is 14 residues long. The CDR3 protein is CASSRTFDGSQQYF. The CDR3 bases are TGTGCCAGCAGCCGGACTTTCGACGGCTCGCAACAGTACTTC.

This chain connects TRBV28 to TRBJ1-4; no clear D. CDR1 and CDR2 from the germline V gene are MDHEN and SYDVKM. Trimming took off 4 bases at V and 0 bases at J, with 12 bases between the two ends. The CDR3 runs to 16 residues. DNA of the CDR3: TGTGCCAGCAGTTCGACGACTGGGACAACTAATGAAAAACTGTTTTTT. It is translated as CASSSTTGTTNEKLFF.

This clone was seen more than once but under ten times. V gene TRBV6-5 combines with J gene TRBJ1-2; tentatively, D is TRBD1 (6 bases). The CDR3 consists of 15 residues. Germline V gene sequence: CDR1 MNHEY, CDR2 SVGAGI. The V end lost 4 bases, the J end lost 3 bases, and 15 bases lay between the germline ends. The chain's CDR3 is CASSSPDSSDYGYTF. The CDR3, as DNA: TGTGCCAGCAGTTCCCCGGACAGTTCCGACTATGGCTACACCTTC.

The J gene is TRBJ2-7, the V gene TRBV2, with 8 bases lining up with TRBD1. V was clipped by 6 bases and J by 3 bases; unmatched bases: 4. Germline CDR1 SNHLY, CDR2 FYNNEI. The CDR3 has 13 amino acids. The CDR3 spells CASSDDRGYEQYF. The CDR3 DNA follows: TGTGCCAGCAGCGATGACAGGGGCTACGAGCAGTACTTC.

Details on this clone: No DNA is shown, since the ends of the CDR3 on it are uncertain; the CDR3 is the one TCRdb lists. The J gene is TRBJ2-3, the V gene TRBV9; the table gives TRBD2 as D, unverified against the DNA. The CDR3 contains 15 residues when both ends are counted. CDR1 and CDR2 (germline): SGDLS, YYNGEE. CDR3 loop: CASSVATFGADTQYF.

The rearrangement joins TRBV6-5 to TRBJ1-6; D remains unclear. Germline assignment: CDR1 MNHEY and CDR2 SVGAGI. The CDR3 sequence is 15 residues long. Trimming left V 6 bases short and J 0 bases short, with 9 bases between. Here the CDR3 reads CASRQSSSYNSPLHF. The CDR3 nucleotides are TGTGCCAGCAGGCAGTCGAGCTCCTATAATTCACCCCTCCACTTT.

V gene TRBV4-3 combines with J gene TRBJ1-4, with D possibly being TRBD1 (6 bases). CDR1 and CDR2 (germline): LGHNA, YSLEER. The ends were cut back, 0 bases at V and 0 bases at J, with 11 bases in the middle. This CDR3 comprises 17 residues. CDR3 in amino acids: CASSQEGAAATNEKLFF. In nucleotides, the CDR3 is TGCGCCAGCAGCCAAGAGGGGGCAGCTGCAACTAATGAAAAACTGTTTTTT.

The chain has TRBV5-6 and TRBJ1-2; D gene unclear. V was trimmed by 1 base and J by 4 bases, leaving 14 bases between them. The CDR3 totals 15 residues. Germline V gives CDR1 SGHDT, CDR2 YYEEEE. CDR3 DNA: TGTGCCAGCAGCTTGAATCCCTCCACGCTCTATGGCTACACCTTC. The encoded protein is CASSLNPSTLYGYTF. Supplemented by reference TRBV5-6 and TRBJ1-2, the full variable domain reads DAGVTQSPTHLIKTRGQQVTLRCSPKSGHDTVSWYQQALGQGPQFIFQYYEEEERQRGNFPDRFSGHQFPNYSSELNVNALLLGDSALYLCASSLNPSTLYGYTFGSGTRLTVV.

The V call is TRBV6-5, the J call TRBJ1-2; D is unresolved. CDR1 and CDR2 from the germline V gene are MNHEY and SVGAGI. V lost 0 bases, J lost 2 bases, and 4 bases lay in between. CDR3 length equals 13 residues. The CDR3 spells CASSYSGNYGYTF. The CDR3 bases are TGTGCCAGCAGTTACTCAGGGAACTATGGCTACACCTTC.

This clone occurred once. Relative to the germline gene, one junction end is altered; a read error may explain this. The chain has TRBV7-2 and TRBJ2-3; D may be TRBD2 (5 bases). Germline CDR1 is SGHTA and CDR2 is FQGNSA. This CDR3 spans 13 amino acids. CDR3 DNA sequence: TGTGCCAGCAGCTTGGAAAGAGGACTCCCTCGGGATTTT. Translating it yields CASSLERGLPRDF.

The rearrangement uses TRBV4-3 and TRBJ2-3, with 16 bases aligning to TRBD2. V shed 5 bases, J shed 0 bases, and the junction held 8 bases outside the gene matches. From germline, CDR1 is LGHNA and CDR2 YSLEER. This CDR3 region has 19 residues. CDR3 amino acids: CASSWGTSGGASSTDTQYF. CDR3 nucleotide sequence: TGCGCCAGCAGCTGGGGGACTAGCGGGGGGGCCTCGAGCACAGATACGCAGTATTTT.

The V and J genes are TRBV5-5 and TRBJ1-1; D uncertain. The germline V gene encodes CDR1 SGHKS and CDR2 YYEKEE (reference sequence). The CDR3 contains 15 residues. The V and J ends lost 0 bases and 4 bases respectively, with 13 bases between them. CDR3 bases: TGTGCCAGCAGCTTGGGGCGGGGATTGGGCACTGAAGCTTTCTTT. Residues: CASSLGRGLGTEAFF.

V usage is TRBV29-1 and J usage is TRBJ1-2; D unclear. This CDR3 has 11 residues. V lost 2 bases and J lost 8, with 9 bases in between. Germline values: CDR1 SQVTM, CDR2 ANQGSEA. This CDR3 reads CSVESTLGYTF. CDR3 bases: TGCAGCGTTGAATCTACTTTGGGCTACACCTTC.

The chain joins TRBV2 to TRBJ1-6; the match to TRBD1 covers 10 bases. V shed 5 bases, J shed 10 bases, and the junction held 5 bases outside the gene matches. From germline, CDR1 is SNHLY and CDR2 FYNNEI. CDR3 length: 14 residues. In nucleotides, the CDR3 is TGTGCCAGCAGTCCGGACAGGGGGACATCACCCCTCCACTTT. It translates to CASSPDRGTSPLHF.

The genes are TRBV25-1 and TRBJ1-3; D remains unclear. Germline V CDR1 and CDR2: MGHDK, SYGVNS. V shed 5 bases and J shed 2 bases, with 10 bases lying between them. The CDR3 covers 14 residues. The CDR3 here is CASSRGLTGNTIYF. CDR3 coding DNA: TGTGCCAGCAGTCGCGGGCTGACTGGAAACACCATATATTTT. The full variable domain, its missing parts supplied by reference TRBV25-1 and TRBJ1-3, is EADIYQTPRYLVIGTGKKITLECSQTMGHDKMYWYQQDPGMELHLIHYSYGVNSTEKGDLSSESTVSRIRTEHFPLTLESARPSHTSQYLCASSRGLTGNTIYFGEGSWLTVV.

The chain is built from TRBV7-2 and TRBJ1-2; D might be TRBD1 (6 bases). Germline V CDR1 and CDR2: SGHTA, FQGNSA. The V gene lost 4 bases and the J gene lost 5 bases, with 8 bases spanning the gap. The CDR3 consists of 12 residues. DNA of the CDR3: TGTGCCAGCAGCTCGACAGGTTATGGCTACACCTTC. Translation: CASSSTGYGYTF.

V gene TRBV29-1 combines with J gene TRBJ1-1; 8 nucleotides agree with TRBD1. The J segment lost 7 bases and the V segment lost 5 bases, leaving 15 bases of the junction unmatched. Germline-derived CDR1 and CDR2 are SQVTM and ANQGSEA. This CDR3 contains 15 residues. CDR3 nucleotide sequence: TGCAGCGTTTCCGGACAGGGCATACCCCGAAGTGAAGCTTTCTTT. Residues: CSVSGQGIPRSEAFF.

This chain connects TRBV5-1 to TRBJ1-2, with D uncertain. This CDR3 has 13 residues. The ends were cut back, 2 bases at V and 8 bases at J, with 13 bases in the middle. Germline V gives CDR1 SGHRS, CDR2 YFSETQ. The CDR3, as DNA: TGCGCCAGCAGCTTAACATCCGGGGAGGGCTACACCTTC. This encodes CASSLTSGEGYTF.

This clone was seen just once. This chain links TRBV7-2 with TRBJ2-5, with D possibly matching TRBD2 (7 bases). The CDR3 consists of 17 residues. Trimming cost V 1 base and J 4 bases, with 19 bases left between them. Germline CDR1 SGHTA, CDR2 FQGNSA. CDR3 region: CASSLVSTGGRGETQYF. CDR3 in DNA: TGTGCCAGCAGCTTAGTATCGACGGGGGGCCGGGGAGAGACCCAGTACTTC.